This entry describes one T cell receptor (beta chain). Its specific antigen is unknown. The record has no base qualities; no much larger clone is one base away. Participants in the prospective study were enrolled through a virtual design, were aged 18 to 89 years, and lived in approximately 25 United States geographic areas. Cohort assignment in the prospective study relied on participant-reported clinical history from a screening survey and a study questionnaire. A participant counted as exposed if, within 2 weeks of entering the study, that participant had been in contact with someone who had a PCR-confirmed or clinician-diagnosed COVID-19 case. Mobile phlebotomists in the prospective study collected whole blood, serum and a nasopharyngeal or oropharyngeal swab from every participant. Over a 2-month period, participants in the prospective study had the option of providing additional blood draws and questionnaires. Before DNA extraction, blood samples from the prospective study were shipped at room temperature or frozen.

The immunoSEQ Assay, a bias-controlled multiplex PCR, was used to amplify TCRbeta CDR3 regions from genomic DNA. The authors' pipeline ran thus. Nucleated cell counts per sample were estimated from amplification of reference gene primers within the assay. Sequence reads were collapsed and filtered to measure the absolute abundance of every unique TCRbeta CDR3 rearrangement. For each sample, productive Simpson clonality was calculated as the square root of Simpson's diversity index across productive rearrangements. TCRdb's version of the immuneACCESS table is confined to in-frame rearrangements and falls short of the full clone set. An unresolved V gene accounts for under half of the shortfall where checked; the remainder is of unknown origin. V, J and clone size were drawn from that table, and D and trimming were deduced from the DNA. Recorded for this sample are fewer than 250,000 clones; about 83% of them occurred a single time. The ten top clones hold around 3.3% of the sample.

This record belongs to a study of blood T cell repertoires in COVID-19 (dated by TCRdb to 2019 to 2021). Regarding the study in general: The collaborator samples originated in the United States, Italy and Spain and spanned the acute and convalescent phases of COVID-19. The prospective study material was composed of cDNA or gDNA derived from T cells, B-cell-depleted T cells, or PBMCs. Deeply sampled blood TCRbeta repertoires from subjects exposed to, actively infected with, or recovered from COVID-19 were included in the dataset. The repertoires were released in a freely available public database intended as a resource for research on the immune response to SARS-CoV-2. Samples came from the ongoing ImmuneRACE study (first 160 participants) plus 1,254 subjects from 6 global collaborators. Nearly every sample came with metadata listing a de-identified subject ID, COVID-19 status, age in years and sex. Where HLA class I and class II types were available, the types were taken from metadata supplied by the sample provider, not from assay-based typing.

Compared with germline, V lacks 0 bases and J lacks 3 bases; bases without a gene match: 5. Including the terminal cysteine and phenylalanine, the CDR3 comprises 15 residues. The sequence is cut down to CDR3 DNA, 45 bases in frame from base 1. Via the germline V gene, CDR1 is SGHTA and CDR2 FQGNSA. Points the paper makes about the study in general: The amount of clinical and demographic metadata varied by source and participant and was provided uncurated.

The rearranged chain carries TRBV7-2 and TRBJ2-7, with TRBD1 identical over 7 junction bases. Sample: PBMCs or T cells enriched from blood (not recorded which). The sequence derives from a woman in her thirties or forties who had been exposed to COVID-19. The sequence in DNA is TGTGCCAGCAGCTTAGCCGACAGGGTGGTCTACGAGCAGTACTTC. It translates as CASSLADRVVYEQYF.